This TCR beta chain was observed in a study of T-cell memory formation after mild COVID-19. Study as a whole: The study found TCR clusters largely donor specific. Study-level findings and limits: Pre-infection memory harbored some responding clones, suggesting cross-reactive memory joined.

One entry per CDR3 protein results from TCRdb running MiXCR on the 5' RACE reads. Of some 120,000 distinct CDR3 sequences listed, roughly 6.2% are singletons. The CDR3 consists of 15 residues. CDR1 and CDR2 (germline): DFQATT, SNEGSKA (reference sequence). The V segment lost 4 bases and the J segment 9 bases; nucleotides outside the gene matches: 13. In this sample, this clonotype turned up many times. The antigen remains unidentified. The sample consisted of PBMCs or a T cell subset sorted from them (not recorded which). The J gene is TRBJ2-1, the V gene TRBV20-1; 9 positions agree with TRBD2. This receptor was taken from an adult woman who had mild COVID-19 (a few samples of this study predate the infection). Cell type and time point are not known. The CDR3 protein is CSAITGSGSIREQFF. The CDR3 DNA is TGCAGTGCTATTACCGGTAGCGGGAGCATCCGTGAGCAGTTCTTC.